This T cell receptor beta chain was sequenced during a study of blood T cell repertoires in COVID-19. Background on the study: T cells, B-cell-depleted T cells, or PBMCs provided the cDNA or gDNA that served as material.

The germline V and J ends were trimmed by 5 bases and 9 bases, with 14 bases remaining between them. This CDR3 is 14 amino acids long. CDR1 and CDR2 from the germline V gene are SGHTA and FQGTGA. Per the original methods: The assay estimated nucleated cells by amplifying reference gene primers. Measured with immunoSEQ multiplex PCR; TCRdb has only the in-frame clones, and not every one. V, J and clone size are those of that table, while D and trimming were read from the DNA. In the table there are some 270,000 clones, roughly 84% of which are singletons. The sequence derives from a middle-aged woman who had recovered from COVID-19. The sequenced sample was peripheral blood. V gene TRBV7-3 combines with J gene TRBJ1-6; D is unresolved. The CDR3 sequence is CASSQTKSGSPLHF. As DNA, the CDR3 is TGTGCCAGCAGCCAAACTAAAAGTGGTTCACCCCTCCACTTT.